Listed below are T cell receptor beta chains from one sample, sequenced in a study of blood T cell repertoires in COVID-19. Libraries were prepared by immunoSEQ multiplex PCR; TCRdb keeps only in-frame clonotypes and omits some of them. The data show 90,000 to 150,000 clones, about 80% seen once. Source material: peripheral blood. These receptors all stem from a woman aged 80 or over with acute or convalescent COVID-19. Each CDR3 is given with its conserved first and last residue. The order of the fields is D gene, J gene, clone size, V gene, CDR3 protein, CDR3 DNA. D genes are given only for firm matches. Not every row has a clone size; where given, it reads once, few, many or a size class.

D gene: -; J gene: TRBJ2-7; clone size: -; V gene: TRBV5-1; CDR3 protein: CASSTGIPTYEQYF; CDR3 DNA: TGCGCCAGCAGTACAGGGATCCCTACCTACGAGCAGTACTTC
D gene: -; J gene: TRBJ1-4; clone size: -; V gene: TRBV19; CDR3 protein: CASSRTVGEKLFF; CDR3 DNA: TGTGCCAGTAGTAGAACGGTTGGTGAAAAACTGTTTTTT
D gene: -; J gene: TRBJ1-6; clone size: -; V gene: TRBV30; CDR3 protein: CAWSPGIGLGINSPLHF; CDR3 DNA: TGTGCCTGGAGTCCGGGGATCGGACTCGGGATTAATTCACCCCTCCACTTT
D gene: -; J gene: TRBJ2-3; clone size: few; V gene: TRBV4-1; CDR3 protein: CASSQGGGRERRGTQYF; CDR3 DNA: TGCGCCAGCAGCCAAGGAGGGGGGCGGGAGAGAAGGGGTACGCAGTATTTT
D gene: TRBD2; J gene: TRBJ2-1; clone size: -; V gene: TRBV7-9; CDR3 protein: CASSLGTSGSNEQFF; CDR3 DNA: TGTGCCAGCAGCTTGGGGACTAGCGGGAGCAATGAGCAGTTCTTC
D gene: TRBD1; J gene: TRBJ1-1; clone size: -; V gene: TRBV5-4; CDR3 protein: CASSPGTGGETEAFF; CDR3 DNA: TGTGCCAGCAGCCCGGGGACAGGGGGCGAAACTGAAGCTTTCTTT
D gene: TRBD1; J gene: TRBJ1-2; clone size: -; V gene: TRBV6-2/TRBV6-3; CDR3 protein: CASSYWARQGNGYTF; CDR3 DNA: TGTGCCAGCAGTTATTGGGCGAGACAGGGAAATGGCTACACCTTC
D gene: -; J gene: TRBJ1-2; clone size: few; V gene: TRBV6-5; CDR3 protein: CASRRGFGYTF; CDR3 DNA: TGTGCCAGCAGACGGGGATTTGGCTACACCTTC
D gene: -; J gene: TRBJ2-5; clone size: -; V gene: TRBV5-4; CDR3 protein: CASSLSQTQVQETQYF; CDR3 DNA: TGTGCCAGCAGCTTGTCACAGACCCAAGTCCAAGAGACCCAGTACTTC
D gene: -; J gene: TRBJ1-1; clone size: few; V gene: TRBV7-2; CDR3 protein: CASSWEGLRNTEAFF; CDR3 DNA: TGTGCCAGCAGCTGGGAAGGACTCAGGAACACTGAAGCTTTCTTT
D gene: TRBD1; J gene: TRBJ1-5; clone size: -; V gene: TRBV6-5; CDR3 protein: CASSPRGGLGPQHF; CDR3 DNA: TGTGCCAGCAGCCCGCGAGGGGGCCTTGGGCCCCAGCATTTT
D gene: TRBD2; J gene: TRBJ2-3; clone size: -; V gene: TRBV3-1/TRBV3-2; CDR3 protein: CASSPQRGVSDTQYF; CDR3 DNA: TGTGCCAGCAGCCCCCAGCGGGGGGTTAGCGATACGCAGTATTTT
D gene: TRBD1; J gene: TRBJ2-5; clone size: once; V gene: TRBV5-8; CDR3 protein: CASSRDRGQETQYF; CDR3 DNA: TGTGCCAGCAGCCGAGACAGGGGCCAAGAGACCCAGTACTTC
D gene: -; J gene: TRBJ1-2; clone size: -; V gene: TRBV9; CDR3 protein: CASSVGGGTGYTF; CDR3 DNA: TGTGCCAGCAGCGTCGGCGGGGGTACTGGCTACACCTTC
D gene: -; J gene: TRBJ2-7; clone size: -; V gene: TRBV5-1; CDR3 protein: CASSQDSPSYEQYF; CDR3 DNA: TGCGCCAGCAGCCAGGACTCACCGAGCTACGAGCAGTACTTC
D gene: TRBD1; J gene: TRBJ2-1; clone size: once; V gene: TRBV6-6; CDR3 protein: CASKGTGGSYNEQFF; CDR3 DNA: TGTGCCAGCAAAGGGACAGGCGGCTCCTACAATGAGCAGTTCTTC
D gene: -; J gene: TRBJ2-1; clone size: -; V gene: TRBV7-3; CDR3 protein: CASSPDNYEQFF; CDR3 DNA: TGTGCCAGCAGCCCCGACAATTATGAGCAGTTCTTC
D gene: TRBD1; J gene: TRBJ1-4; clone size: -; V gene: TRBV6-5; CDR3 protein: CASSTTGGTEKLFF; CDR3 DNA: TGTGCCAGCAGTACGACAGGGGGTACCGAAAAACTGTTTTTT
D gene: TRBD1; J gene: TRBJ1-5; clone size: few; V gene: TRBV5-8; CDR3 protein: CASSLALTGAQPQHF; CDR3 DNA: TGTGCCAGCAGCTTGGCCTTGACAGGGGCTCAGCCCCAGCATTTT
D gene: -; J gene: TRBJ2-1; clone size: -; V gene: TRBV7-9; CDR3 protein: CASSLGAVTIYEQFF; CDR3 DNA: TGTGCCAGCAGCTTAGGAGCGGTGACTATATATGAGCAGTTCTTC
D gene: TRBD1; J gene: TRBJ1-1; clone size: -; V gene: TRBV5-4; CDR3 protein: CASSYRQGANTEAFF; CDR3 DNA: TGTGCCAGCAGCTACCGACAGGGGGCGAACACTGAAGCTTTCTTT
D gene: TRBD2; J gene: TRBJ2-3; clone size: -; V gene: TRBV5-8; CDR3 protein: CASSLVAGGSTDTQYF; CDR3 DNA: TGTGCCAGCAGCTTGGTAGCGGGGGGCAGCACAGATACGCAGTATTTT
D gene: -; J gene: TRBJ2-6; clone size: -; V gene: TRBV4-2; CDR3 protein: CASSQDPNSPGANVLTF; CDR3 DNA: TGTGCCAGCAGCCAAGATCCCAACAGCCCTGGGGCCAACGTCCTGACTTTC
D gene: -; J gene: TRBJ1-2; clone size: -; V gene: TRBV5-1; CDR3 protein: CASSSQGLSYGYTF; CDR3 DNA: TGCGCCAGCAGCTCACAGGGCCTATCATATGGCTACACCTTC
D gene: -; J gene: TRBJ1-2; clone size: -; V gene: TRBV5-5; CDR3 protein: CASSRVQNYGYTF; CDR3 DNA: TGTGCCAGCAGCCGTGTCCAGAACTATGGCTACACCTTC
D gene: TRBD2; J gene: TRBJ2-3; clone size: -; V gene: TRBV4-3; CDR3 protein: CASSQDPPGLAGVPDTQYF; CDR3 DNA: TGCGCCAGCAGCCAAGACCCCCCCGGACTAGCGGGAGTCCCCGATACGCAGTATTTT
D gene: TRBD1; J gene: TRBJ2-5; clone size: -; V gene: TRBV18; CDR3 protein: CASSSSDRGGTQYF; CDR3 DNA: TGTGCCAGCTCATCTTCGGACAGGGGGGGGACCCAGTACTTC
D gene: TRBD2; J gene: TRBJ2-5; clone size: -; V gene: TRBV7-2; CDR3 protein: CASSPESGGPQETQYF; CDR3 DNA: TGTGCCAGCAGCCCGGAGAGCGGGGGGCCCCAAGAGACCCAGTACTTC
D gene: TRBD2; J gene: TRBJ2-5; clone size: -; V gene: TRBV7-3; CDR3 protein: CASSSGGETQYF; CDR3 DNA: TGTGCCAGCAGCTCCGGGGGGGAGACCCAGTACTTC
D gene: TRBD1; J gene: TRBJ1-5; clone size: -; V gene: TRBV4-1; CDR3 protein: CASSPPGQENQPQHF; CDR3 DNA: TGCGCCAGCAGCCCCCCGGGACAGGAGAATCAGCCCCAGCATTTT
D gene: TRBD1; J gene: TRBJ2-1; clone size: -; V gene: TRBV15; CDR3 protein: CATSIAGQGYNEQFF; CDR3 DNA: TGTGCCACCAGCATCGCAGGACAGGGGTACAATGAGCAGTTCTTC
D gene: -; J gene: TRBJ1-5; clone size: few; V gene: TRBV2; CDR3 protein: CASRGQEFNQPQHF; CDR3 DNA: TGTGCCAGCAGGGGGCAGGAGTTTAATCAGCCCCAGCATTTT
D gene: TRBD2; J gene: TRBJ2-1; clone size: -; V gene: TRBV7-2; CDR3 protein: CASSLTGGRNEQFF; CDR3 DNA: TGTGCCAGCAGCTTGACGGGGGGTCGGAATGAGCAGTTCTTC
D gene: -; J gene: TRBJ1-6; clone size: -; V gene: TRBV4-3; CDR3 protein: CASSQEGSNSPLHF; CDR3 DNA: TGCGCCAGCAGCCAAGAGGGCAGCAATTCACCCCTCCACTTT
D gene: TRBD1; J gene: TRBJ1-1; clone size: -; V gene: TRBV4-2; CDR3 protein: CASSQVGTGGTEAFF; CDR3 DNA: TGTGCCAGCAGCCAAGTAGGGACAGGGGGCACTGAAGCTTTCTTT
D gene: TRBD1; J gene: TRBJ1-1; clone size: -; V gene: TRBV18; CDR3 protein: CASSATGGHTEAFF; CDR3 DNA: TGTGCCAGCTCAGCGACAGGGGGGCACACTGAAGCTTTCTTT
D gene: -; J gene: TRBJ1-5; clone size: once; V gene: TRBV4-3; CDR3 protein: CASSLGGGQPQHF; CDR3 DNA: TGCGCCAGCAGCCTGGGGGGGGGTCAGCCCCAGCATTTT
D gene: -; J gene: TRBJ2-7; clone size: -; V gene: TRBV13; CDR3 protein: CASTIGGAYEQYF; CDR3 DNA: TGTGCCAGCACCATAGGCGGGGCCTACGAGCAGTACTTC
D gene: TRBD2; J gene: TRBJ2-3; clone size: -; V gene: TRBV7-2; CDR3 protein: CASSLASGREGTDTQYF; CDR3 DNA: TGTGCCAGCAGCTTAGCATCGGGGCGGGAGGGGACAGATACGCAGTATTTT
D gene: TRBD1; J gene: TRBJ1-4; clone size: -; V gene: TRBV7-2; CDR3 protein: CASSLATGVNEKLFF; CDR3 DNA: TGTGCCAGCAGCTTAGCGACAGGGGTTAACGAAAAACTGTTTTTT
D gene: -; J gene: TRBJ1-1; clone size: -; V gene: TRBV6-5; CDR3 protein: CASRVGGRGNTEAFF; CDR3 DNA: TGTGCCAGCAGGGTTGGTGGCAGAGGGAACACTGAAGCTTTCTTT
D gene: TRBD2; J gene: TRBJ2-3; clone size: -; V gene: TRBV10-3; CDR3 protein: CAISDLVGGSRGTDTQYF; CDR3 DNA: TGTGCCATCAGTGATCTCGTCGGGGGGTCCCGGGGCACAGATACGCAGTATTTT
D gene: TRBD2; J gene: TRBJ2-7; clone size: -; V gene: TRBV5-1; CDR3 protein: CASSSLAGGRDEQYF; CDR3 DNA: TGCGCCAGCAGCTCCCTAGCGGGGGGGCGAGACGAGCAGTACTTC
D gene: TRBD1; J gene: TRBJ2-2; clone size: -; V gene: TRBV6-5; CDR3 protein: CASSQTGIAGELFF; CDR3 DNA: TGTGCCAGCAGTCAGACAGGGATTGCCGGGGAGCTGTTTTTT
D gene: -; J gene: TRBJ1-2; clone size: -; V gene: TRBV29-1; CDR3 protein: CSVGREINYGYTF; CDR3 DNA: TGCAGCGTAGGGCGGGAGATTAACTATGGCTACACCTTC
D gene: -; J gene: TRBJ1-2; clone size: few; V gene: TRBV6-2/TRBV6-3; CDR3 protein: CASSYSTDYGYTF; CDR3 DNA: TGTGCCAGCAGTTACTCGACAGACTATGGCTACACCTTC
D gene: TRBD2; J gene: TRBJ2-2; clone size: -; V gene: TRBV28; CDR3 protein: CASSLGGGPNGELFF; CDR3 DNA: TGTGCCAGCAGTTTAGGGGGAGGGCCTAACGGGGAGCTGTTTTTT
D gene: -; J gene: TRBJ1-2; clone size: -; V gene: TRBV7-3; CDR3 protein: CASSLTGPPNYGYTF; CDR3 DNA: TGTGCCAGCAGCTTAACGGGGCCCCCTAACTATGGCTACACCTTC
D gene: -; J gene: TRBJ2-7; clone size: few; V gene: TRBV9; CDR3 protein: CASSLREEPNEQYF; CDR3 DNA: TGTGCCAGCAGCCTTCGAGAGGAGCCAAACGAGCAGTACTTC
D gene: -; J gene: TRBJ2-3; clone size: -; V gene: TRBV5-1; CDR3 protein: CASTGQTDTQYF; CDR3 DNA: TGCGCCAGCACAGGACAGACAGATACGCAGTATTTT
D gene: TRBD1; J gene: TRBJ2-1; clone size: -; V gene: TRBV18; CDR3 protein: CASSPRTGDNNEQFF; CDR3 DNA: TGTGCCAGCTCACCTCGGACAGGGGATAACAATGAGCAGTTCTTC
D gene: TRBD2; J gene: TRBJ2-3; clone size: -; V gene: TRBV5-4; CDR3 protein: CASSPGLAGGKDTQYF; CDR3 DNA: TGTGCCAGCAGCCCGGGACTAGCGGGGGGGAAAGATACGCAGTATTTT
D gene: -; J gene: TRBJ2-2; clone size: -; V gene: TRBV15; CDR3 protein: CATSRGRAAGELFF; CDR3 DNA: TGTGCCACCAGCAGAGGGAGGGCCGCCGGGGAGCTGTTTTTT
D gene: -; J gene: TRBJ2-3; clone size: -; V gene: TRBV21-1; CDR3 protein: CASSIQGGGTDTQYF; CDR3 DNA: TGTGCCAGCAGCATTCAGGGGGGCGGCACAGATACGCAGTATTTT
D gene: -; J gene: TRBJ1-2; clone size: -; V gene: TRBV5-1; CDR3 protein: CASSLGQHYGYTF; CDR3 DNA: TGCGCCAGCAGCTTGGGACAGCACTATGGCTACACCTTC